The following is a TCR beta chain sequence with its context. This sample was taken from a study of blood T cell repertoires in COVID-19. V lost 4 bases and J 0 bases, leaving 16 bases between the germline ends. In germline, CDR1 is MNHEY, CDR2 SVGEGT. The CDR3 is 17 residues long. TCRdb's table, derived via immunoSEQ multiplex PCR, lists solely in-frame clones and lacks some. The sample shows approximately 90,000 clones, 70% to 85% of them seen only once. The chain carries TRBV6-2 or TRBV6-3 and TRBJ2-1; possible D gene TRBD2, 7 bases. The specimen sequenced was peripheral blood. The sequence came from a human donor in a cohort sampled during active COVID-19. CDR3 in amino acids: CASSWSGGSSSYNEQFF. The CDR3 DNA reads TGTGCCAGCAGTTGGTCGGGGGGCAGTAGCTCCTACAATGAGCAGTTCTTC.